A single count supports the clone carrying this T cell receptor (beta chain). Some clones are missing from TCRdb's copy, which holds only in-frame ones; the method was immunoSEQ multiplex PCR. The sample contains 62,000 or so clones, approximately 89% of which appear only once. This sample is drawn from a study of technical replicates of blood from a handful of donors. This CDR3 has 14 residues. V was pared by 0 bases and J by 5 bases, with 9 bases between. The germline V gene has CDR1 MNHNY and CDR2 SVGAGI (reference sequence). What was sequenced was PBMCs. This chain uses TRBV6-6 with TRBJ2-3, with D tentatively TRBD2 (5 bases). The clonotype comes from a human donor in good health. Some clones in this sample may be carry-over from other donors' samples. This CDR3 is CASSYSLAGDTQYF. The CDR3 nucleotides are TGTGCCAGCAGTTACTCCCTAGCTGGAGATACGCAGTATTTT.